This entry concerns a single TCR beta chain. The sample is drawn from a study of blood T cell repertoires in COVID-19. Across the study: Both acute and convalescent COVID-19 samples were obtained from the United States, Italy and Spain. PBMCs, B-cell-depleted T cells, or T cells provided the cDNA or gDNA that made up the material.

The junction had 7 bases not matched to a gene; V was cut back by 3 bases and J by 1 base. There are 18 residues in the CDR3. Germline CDR1 reads LNHDA; CDR2 reads SQIVND (reference sequence). As processed by the authors: Nucleated cell number was recorded as an estimate derived from reference gene primer amplification. Here immunoSEQ multiplex PCR was the method, and the copy in TCRdb shows in-frame clones only, minus some. The V and J calls and clone size come from that table; D and trimming were worked out from the DNA. The table has about 120,000 clones, around 80% seen once; the top ten hold roughly 17%.

Sequencing was performed on peripheral blood. This TCR was recovered from a man in his 60s with active or convalescent COVID-19. J is TRBJ2-7 and V is TRBV19; 15 nucleotides agree with TRBD2. Here the CDR3 DNA reads TGTGCCAGTAGTATGGGACTAGCGGGAGGACAAGCTTCCTACGAGCAGTACTTC. Translation gives CASSMGLAGGQASYEQYF.